This entry describes one T cell receptor beta chain. These data are taken from a study of T cells after yellow fever vaccination. MiXCR was run by TCRdb on the 5' RACE reads, yielding one entry per CDR3 protein. The repertoire holds approximately 260,000 distinct CDR3 sequences, with roughly 13% as singletons. The junction had 11 bases not matched to a gene; V was cut back by 5 bases and J by 4 bases. Germline V gene lookup returns CDR1 ENHRY and CDR2 SYGVKD. The CDR3 sequence is 16 residues long. This TCR came from a man aged 25-45 years who received the YFV17D yellow fever vaccine. The input for sequencing was CD4+ T cells sorted from PBMCs, taken 45 days after the yellow fever booster vaccination. The J gene is TRBJ2-7, the V gene TRBV10-3; TRBD1 aligns across 10 bases. As DNA, the CDR3 is TGTGCCATCAGTAAGGCCTCGGGACAGGGGACTTACGAGCAGTACTTC. It encodes CAISKASGQGTYEQYF.